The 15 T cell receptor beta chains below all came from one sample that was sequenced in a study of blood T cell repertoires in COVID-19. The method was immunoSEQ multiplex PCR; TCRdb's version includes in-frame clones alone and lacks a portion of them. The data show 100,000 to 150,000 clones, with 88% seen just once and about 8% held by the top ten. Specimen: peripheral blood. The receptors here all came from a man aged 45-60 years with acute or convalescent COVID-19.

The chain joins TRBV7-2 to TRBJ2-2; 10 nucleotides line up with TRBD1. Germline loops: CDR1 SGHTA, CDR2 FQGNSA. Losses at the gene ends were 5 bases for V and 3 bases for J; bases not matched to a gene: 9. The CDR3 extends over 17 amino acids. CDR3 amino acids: CASSPGLGQGYTGELFF. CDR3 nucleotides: TGTGCCAGCAGCCCGGGGCTGGGACAGGGGTACACCGGGGAGCTGTTTTTT.

CDR3 in amino acids: CASTSGGYSNQPQHF. The DNA for the CDR3 is TGTGCCAGTACGTCCGGGGGGTATAGCAATCAGCCCCAGCATTTT. The J gene is TRBJ1-5, the V gene TRBV19; a weak D match, TRBD1 (5 bases). In germline, CDR1 is LNHDA, CDR2 SQIVND (reference sequence). V was cut by 7 bases and J by 0 bases, with 13 bases left in between. The CDR3 runs to 15 residues.

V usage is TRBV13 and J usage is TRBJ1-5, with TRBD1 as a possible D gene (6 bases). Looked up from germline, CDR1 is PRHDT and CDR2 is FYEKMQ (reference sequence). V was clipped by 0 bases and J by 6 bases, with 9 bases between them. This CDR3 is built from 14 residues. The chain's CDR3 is CASSLGGAGQPQHF. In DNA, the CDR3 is TGTGCCAGCAGCTTAGGGGGGGCAGGTCAGCCCCAGCATTTT.

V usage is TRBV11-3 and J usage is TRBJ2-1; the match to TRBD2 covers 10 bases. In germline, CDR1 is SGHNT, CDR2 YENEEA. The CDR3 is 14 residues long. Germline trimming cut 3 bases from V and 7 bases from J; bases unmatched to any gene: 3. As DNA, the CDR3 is TGTGCCAGCAGCTTGACTAGCGGGTCGAATGAGCAGTTCTTC. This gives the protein CASSLTSGSNEQFF.

The chain's CDR3 is CASSRGQGAATNEKLFF. CDR3 nucleotides: TGTGCCAGCTCACGCGGACAGGGGGCGGCAACTAATGAAAAACTGTTTTTT. This chain uses TRBV18 with TRBJ1-4, with TRBD1 identical over 11 bases. Germline V gene lookup returns CDR1 KGHSH and CDR2 LQKENI. The CDR3 runs to 17 residues. V shed 4 bases and J 0 bases; nucleotides not matched to a gene: 4.

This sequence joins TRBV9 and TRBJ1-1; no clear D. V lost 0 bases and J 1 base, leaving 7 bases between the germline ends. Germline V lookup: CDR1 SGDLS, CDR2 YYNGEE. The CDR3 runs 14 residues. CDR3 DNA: TGTGCCAGCAGCGTAGTTCAGGAGAACACTGAAGCTTTCTTT. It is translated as CASSVVQENTEAFF. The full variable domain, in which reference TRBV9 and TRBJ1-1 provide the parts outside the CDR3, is DSGVTQTPKHLITATGQRVTLRCSPRSGDLSVYWYQQSLDQGLQFLIQYYNGEERAKGNILERFSAQQFPDLHSELNLSSLELGDSALYFCASSVVQENTEAFFGQGTRLTVV.

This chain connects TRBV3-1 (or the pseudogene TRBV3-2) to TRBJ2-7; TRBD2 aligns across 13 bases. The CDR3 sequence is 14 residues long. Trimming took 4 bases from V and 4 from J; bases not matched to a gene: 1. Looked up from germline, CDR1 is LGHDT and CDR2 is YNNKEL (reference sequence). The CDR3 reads CASSRTSGSYEQYF. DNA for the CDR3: TGTGCCAGCAGCCGGACTAGCGGGAGTTACGAGCAGTACTTC.

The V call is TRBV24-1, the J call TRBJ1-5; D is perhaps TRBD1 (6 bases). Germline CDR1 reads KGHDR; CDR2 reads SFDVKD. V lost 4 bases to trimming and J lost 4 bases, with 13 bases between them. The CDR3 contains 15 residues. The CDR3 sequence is CATSDPGQINQPQHF. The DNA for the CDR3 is TGTGCCACCAGTGACCCCGGACAGATAAATCAGCCCCAGCATTTT.

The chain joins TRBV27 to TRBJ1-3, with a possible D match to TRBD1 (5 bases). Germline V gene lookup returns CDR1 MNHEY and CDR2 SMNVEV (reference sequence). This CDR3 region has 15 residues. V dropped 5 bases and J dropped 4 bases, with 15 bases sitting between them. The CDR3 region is CASSPGWSSGNTIYF. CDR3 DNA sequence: TGTGCCAGCAGTCCAGGGTGGTCATCCGGAAACACCATATATTTT.

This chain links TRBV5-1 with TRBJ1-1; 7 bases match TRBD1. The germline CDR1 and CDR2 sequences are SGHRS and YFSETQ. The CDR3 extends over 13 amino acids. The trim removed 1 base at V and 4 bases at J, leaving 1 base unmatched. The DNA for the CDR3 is TGCGCCAGCAGCTTGTCAGGGGGCACTGAAGCTTTCTTT. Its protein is CASSLSGGTEAFF.

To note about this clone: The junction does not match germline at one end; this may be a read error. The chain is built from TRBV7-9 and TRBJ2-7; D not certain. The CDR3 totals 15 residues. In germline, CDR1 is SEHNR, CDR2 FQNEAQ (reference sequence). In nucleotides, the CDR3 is TGTGCCAGCAAGAGCTTTAGGTGGGCTTCCTCCGAGCAGTACTTC. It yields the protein CASKSFRWASSEQYF.

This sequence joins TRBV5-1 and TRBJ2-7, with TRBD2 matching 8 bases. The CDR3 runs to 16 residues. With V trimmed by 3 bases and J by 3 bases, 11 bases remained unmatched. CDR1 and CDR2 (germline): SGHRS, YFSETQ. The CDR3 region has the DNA TGCGCCAGCAGCTACGCGGGGGGTCTTTTAGACTACGAGCAGTACTTC. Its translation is CASSYAGGLLDYEQYF.

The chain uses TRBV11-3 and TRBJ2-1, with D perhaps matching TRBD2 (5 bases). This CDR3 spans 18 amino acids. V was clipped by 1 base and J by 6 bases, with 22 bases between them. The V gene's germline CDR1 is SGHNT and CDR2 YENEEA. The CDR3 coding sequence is TGTGCCAGCAGCTTAGTCGTCGCCGGCGGAGGTGAAGGCAATGAGCAGTTCTTC. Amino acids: CASSLVVAGGGEGNEQFF. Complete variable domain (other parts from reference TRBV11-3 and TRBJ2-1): EAGVVQSPRYKIIEKKQPVAFWCNPISGHNTLYWYLQNLGQGPELLIRYENEEAVDDSQLPKDRFSAERLKGVDSTLKIQPAELGDSAVYLCASSLVVAGGGEGNEQFFGPGTRLTVL.

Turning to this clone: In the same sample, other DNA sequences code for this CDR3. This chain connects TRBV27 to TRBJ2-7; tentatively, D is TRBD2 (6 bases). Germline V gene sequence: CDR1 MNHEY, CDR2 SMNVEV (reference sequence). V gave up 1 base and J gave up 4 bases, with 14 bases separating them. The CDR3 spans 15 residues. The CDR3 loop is CASSLLGGKSYEQYF. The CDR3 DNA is TGTGCCAGCAGTTTATTAGGCGGGAAATCGTACGAGCAGTACTTC.

The CDR3 bases are TGCGCCAGCAGCTTGGGGACTAGCGGGAGGAGGCTGGGATCCTACGAGCAGTACTTC. Translation gives CASSLGTSGRRLGSYEQYF. The rearrangement uses TRBV5-1 and TRBJ2-7; 14 bases map to TRBD2. CDR3 length equals 19 residues. Germline loops: CDR1 SGHRS, CDR2 YFSETQ. V trimming: 0 bases; J trimming: 1 base; junction bases outside the gene matches: 9.